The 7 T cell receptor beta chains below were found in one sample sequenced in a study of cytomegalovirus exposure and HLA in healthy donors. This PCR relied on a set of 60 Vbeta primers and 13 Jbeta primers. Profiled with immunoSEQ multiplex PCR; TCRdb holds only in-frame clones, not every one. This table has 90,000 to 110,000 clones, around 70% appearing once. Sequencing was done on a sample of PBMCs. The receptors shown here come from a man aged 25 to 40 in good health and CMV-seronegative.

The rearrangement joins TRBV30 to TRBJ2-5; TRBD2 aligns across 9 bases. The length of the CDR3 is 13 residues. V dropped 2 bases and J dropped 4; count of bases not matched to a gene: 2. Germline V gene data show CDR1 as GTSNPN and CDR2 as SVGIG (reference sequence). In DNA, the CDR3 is TGTGCCTGGAGTCCACTAGCGGGAGAGACCCAGTACTTC. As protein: CAWSPLAGETQYF.

CDR3 amino acids: CASSPVPGGTYNEQFF. The DNA of the CDR3 is TGTGCCAGCAGCCCCGTTCCGGGAGGTACCTACAATGAGCAGTTCTTC. The chain combines TRBV7-8 with TRBJ2-1, with 7 bases matching TRBD2. CDR1 is SGHVS and CDR2 is FQNEAQ in the germline V gene. The CDR3 sequence is 16 residues long. J lost 2 bases, V lost 5 bases, and 9 bases had no gene match.

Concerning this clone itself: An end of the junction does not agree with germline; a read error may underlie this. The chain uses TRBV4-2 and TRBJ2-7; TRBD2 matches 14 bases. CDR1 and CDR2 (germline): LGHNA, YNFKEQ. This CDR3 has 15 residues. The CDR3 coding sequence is TGTGCCAGCAGCCCGATACAGGGGACTAGCGGGGGACGAAGCTTC. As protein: CASSPIQGTSGGRSF.

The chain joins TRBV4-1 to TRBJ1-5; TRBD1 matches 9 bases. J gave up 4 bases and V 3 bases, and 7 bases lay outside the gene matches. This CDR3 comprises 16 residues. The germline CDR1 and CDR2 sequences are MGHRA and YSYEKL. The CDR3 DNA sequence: TGCGCCAGCAGCCATGCAGGACAGGGGCGGAATCAGCCCCAGCATTTT. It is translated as CASSHAGQGRNQPQHF.

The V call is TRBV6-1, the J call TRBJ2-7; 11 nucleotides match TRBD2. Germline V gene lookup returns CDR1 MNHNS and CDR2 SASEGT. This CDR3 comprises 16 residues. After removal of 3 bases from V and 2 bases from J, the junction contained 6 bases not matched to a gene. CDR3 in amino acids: CASSDPSLAGAYEQYF. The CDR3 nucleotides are TGTGCCAGCAGTGACCCCTCACTAGCGGGAGCCTACGAGCAGTACTTC.

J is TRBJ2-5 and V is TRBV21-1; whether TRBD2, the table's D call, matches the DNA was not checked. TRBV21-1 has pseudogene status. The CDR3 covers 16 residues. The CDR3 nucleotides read TGTGCCCCCCGTGGTAGCGGGAGGCCCGCTTCAGAGGCCCAGTACTTC. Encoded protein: CAPRGSGRPASEAQYF.

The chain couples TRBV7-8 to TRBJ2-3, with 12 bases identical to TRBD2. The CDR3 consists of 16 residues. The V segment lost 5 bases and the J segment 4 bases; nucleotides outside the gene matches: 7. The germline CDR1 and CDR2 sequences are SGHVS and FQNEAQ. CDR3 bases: TGTGCCAGCAGCCCCACTCTAGCGGGAGGGCCAGATACGCAGTATTTT. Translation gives CASSPTLAGGPDTQYF.